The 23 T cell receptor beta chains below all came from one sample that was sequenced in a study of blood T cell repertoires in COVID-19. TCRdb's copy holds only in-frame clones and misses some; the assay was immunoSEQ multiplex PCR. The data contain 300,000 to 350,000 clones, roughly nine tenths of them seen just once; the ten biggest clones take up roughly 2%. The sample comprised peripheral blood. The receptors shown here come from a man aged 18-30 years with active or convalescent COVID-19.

This chain's CDR3 is CASSPQLAEAFF. The CDR3 DNA sequence: TGTGCCAGCAGCCCTCAATTAGCTGAAGCTTTCTTT. V and J are TRBV7-9 and TRBJ1-1; D unresolved. The CDR3 has 12 amino acids. Looked up from germline, CDR1 is SEHNR and CDR2 is FQNEAQ (reference sequence). Trimming cost V 5 bases and J 6 bases, with 10 bases left between them.

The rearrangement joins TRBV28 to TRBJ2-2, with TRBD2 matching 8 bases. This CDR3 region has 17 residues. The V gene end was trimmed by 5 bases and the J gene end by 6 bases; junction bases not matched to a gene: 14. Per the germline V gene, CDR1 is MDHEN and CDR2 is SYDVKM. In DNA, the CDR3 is TGTGCCAGCAGTCCCCAACCGGGACTAGGCAGCGCCGGGGAGCTGTTTTTT. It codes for CASSPQPGLGSAGELFF.

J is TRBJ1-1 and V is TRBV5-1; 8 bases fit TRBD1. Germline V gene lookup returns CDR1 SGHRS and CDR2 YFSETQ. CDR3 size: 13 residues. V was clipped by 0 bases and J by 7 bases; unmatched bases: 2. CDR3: CASSLEGTGEAFF. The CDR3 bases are TGCGCCAGCAGCTTGGAGGGGACAGGTGAAGCTTTCTTT.

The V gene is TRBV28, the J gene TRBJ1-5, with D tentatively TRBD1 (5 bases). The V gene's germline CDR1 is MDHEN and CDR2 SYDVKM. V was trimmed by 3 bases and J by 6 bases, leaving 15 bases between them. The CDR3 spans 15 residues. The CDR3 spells CASSFPGGRGQPQHF. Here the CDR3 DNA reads TGTGCCAGCAGTTTCCCGGGGGGACGGGGTCAGCCCCAGCATTTT.

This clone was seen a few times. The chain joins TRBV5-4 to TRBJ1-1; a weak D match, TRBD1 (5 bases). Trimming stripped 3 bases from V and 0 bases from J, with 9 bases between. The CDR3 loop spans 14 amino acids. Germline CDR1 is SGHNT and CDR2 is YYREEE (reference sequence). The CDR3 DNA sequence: TGTGCCAGCAGCTGGGGGGGGTTGAACACTGAAGCTTTCTTT. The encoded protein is CASSWGGLNTEAFF.

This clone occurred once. In nucleotides, the CDR3 is TGCAGCGTTTGGGTAGCGACTACCCCTGAGCAGTTCTTC. Translation gives CSVWVATTPEQFF. The chain carries TRBV29-1 and TRBJ2-1; D is perhaps TRBD2 (5 bases). Deletions cut 5 bases from V and 9 bases from J, with 17 bases between. CDR1 SQVTM and CDR2 ANQGSEA come from the germline V gene. The CDR3 runs 13 residues.

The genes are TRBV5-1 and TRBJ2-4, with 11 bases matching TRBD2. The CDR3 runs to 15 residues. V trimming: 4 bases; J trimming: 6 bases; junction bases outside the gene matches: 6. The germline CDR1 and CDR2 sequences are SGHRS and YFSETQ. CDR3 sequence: CASSSIAGGRNIQYF. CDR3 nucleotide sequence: TGCGCCAGCAGCAGCATAGCGGGAGGGAGAAACATTCAGTACTTC. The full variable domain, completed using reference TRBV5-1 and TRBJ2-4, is KAGVTQTPRYLIKTRGQQVTLSCSPISGHRSVSWYQQTPGQGLQFLFEYFSETQRNKGNFPGRFSGRQFSNSRSEMNVSTLELGDSALYLCASSSIAGGRNIQYFGAGTRLSVL.

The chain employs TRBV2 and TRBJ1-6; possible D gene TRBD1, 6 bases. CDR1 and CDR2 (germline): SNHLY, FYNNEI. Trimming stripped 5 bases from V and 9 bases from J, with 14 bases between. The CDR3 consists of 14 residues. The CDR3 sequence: CASSREGGGSPLHF. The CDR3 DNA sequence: TGTGCCAGCAGTCGGGAGGGGGGCGGTTCACCCCTCCACTTT.

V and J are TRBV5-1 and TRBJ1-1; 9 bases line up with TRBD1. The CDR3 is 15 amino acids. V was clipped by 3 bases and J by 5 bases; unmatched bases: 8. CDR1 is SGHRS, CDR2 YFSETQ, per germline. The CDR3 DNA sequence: TGCGCCAGCAGCTGGTGGGGACAGGGACAAACTGAAGCTTTCTTT. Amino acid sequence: CASSWWGQGQTEAFF.

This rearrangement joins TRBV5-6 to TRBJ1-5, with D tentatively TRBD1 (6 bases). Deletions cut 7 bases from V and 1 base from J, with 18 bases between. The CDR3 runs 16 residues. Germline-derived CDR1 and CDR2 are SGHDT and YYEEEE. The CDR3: CASGRWGQSSNQPQHF. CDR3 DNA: TGTGCCAGCGGACGATGGGGGCAGTCGAGCAATCAGCCCCAGCATTTT.

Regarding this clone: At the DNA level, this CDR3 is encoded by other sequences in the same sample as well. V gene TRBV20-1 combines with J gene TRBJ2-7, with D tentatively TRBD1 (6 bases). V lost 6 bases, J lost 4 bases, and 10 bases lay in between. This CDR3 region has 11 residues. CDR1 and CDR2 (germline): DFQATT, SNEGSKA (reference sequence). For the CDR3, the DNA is TGCAGTGCCAGTCAGGGGTACGAGCAGTACTTC. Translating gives CSASQGYEQYF.

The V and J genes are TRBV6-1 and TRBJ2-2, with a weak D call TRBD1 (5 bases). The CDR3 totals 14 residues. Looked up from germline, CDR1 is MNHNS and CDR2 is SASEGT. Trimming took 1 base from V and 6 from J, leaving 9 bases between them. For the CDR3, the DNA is TGTGCCAGCAGTGAAGTTCAGGGTGCCGGGGAGCTGTTTTTT. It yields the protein CASSEVQGAGELFF.

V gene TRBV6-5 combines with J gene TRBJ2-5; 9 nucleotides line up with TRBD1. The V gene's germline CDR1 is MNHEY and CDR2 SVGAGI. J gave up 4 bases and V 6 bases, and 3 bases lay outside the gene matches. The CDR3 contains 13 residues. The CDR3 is CASSLQGAETQYF. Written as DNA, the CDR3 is TGTGCCAGCAGCCTACAGGGGGCAGAGACCCAGTACTTC.

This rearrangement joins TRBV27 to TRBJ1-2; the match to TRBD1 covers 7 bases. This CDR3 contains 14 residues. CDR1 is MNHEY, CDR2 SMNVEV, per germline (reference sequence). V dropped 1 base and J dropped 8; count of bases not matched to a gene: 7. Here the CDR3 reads CASSLLRGLDGYTF. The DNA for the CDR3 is TGTGCCAGCAGTTTATTAAGGGGGCTCGACGGCTACACCTTC.

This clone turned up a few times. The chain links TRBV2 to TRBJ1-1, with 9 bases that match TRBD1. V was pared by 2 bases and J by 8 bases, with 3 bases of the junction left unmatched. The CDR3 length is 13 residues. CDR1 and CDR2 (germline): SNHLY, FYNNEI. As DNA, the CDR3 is TGTGCCAGCAGTGAAAGACAGGGGGACGAAGCTTTCTTT. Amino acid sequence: CASSERQGDEAFF.

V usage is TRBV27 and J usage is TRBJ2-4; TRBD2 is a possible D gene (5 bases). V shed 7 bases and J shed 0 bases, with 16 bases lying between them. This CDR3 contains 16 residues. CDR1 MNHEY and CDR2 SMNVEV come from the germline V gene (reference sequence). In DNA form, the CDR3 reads TGTGCCAGCAACCTTAGAGCGGCTTTAGCCAAAAACATTCAGTACTTC. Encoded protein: CASNLRAALAKNIQYF.

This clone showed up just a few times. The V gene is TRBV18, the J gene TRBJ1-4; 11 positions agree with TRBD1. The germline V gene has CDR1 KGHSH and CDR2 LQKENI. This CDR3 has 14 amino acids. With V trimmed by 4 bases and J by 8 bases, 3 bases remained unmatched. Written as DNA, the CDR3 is TGTGCCAGCTCACTGGGACAGGGGGGAGAAAAACTGTTTTTT. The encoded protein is CASSLGQGGEKLFF.

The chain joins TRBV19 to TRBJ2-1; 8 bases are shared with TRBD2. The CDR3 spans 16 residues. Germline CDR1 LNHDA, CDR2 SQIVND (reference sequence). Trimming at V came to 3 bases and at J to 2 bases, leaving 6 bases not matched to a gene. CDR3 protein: CASSISGREAYNEQFF. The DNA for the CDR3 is TGTGCCAGTAGTATTAGTGGGCGGGAGGCCTACAATGAGCAGTTCTTC.

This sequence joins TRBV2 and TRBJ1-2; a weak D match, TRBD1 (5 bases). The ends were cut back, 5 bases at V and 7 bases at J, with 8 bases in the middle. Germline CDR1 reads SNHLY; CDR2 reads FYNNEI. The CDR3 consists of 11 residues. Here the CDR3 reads CASSSQGGYTF. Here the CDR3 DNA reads TGTGCCAGCAGTTCCCAGGGTGGCTACACCTTC.

For the CDR3, the DNA is TGCGCCAGCAGCTTGCAGGGGGCGGCAGGTGGCTACACCTTC. Translating it yields CASSLQGAAGGYTF. The genes are TRBV5-1 and TRBJ1-2; TRBD1 aligns across 8 bases. The CDR3 contains 14 residues. Germline-derived CDR1 and CDR2 are SGHRS and YFSETQ. Trimming removed 1 base from V and 7 bases from J; junction bases left unmatched: 6.

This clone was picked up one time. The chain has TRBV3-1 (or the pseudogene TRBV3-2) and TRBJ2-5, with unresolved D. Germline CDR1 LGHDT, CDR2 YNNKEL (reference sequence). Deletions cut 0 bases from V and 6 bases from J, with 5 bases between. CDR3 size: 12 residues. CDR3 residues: CASSQDFKTQYF. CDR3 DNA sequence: TGTGCCAGCAGCCAAGATTTTAAGACCCAGTACTTC.

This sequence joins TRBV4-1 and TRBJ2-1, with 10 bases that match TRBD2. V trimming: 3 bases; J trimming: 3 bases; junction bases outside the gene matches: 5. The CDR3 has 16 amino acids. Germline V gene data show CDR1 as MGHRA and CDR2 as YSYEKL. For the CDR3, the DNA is TGCGCCAGCAGCCACACTAGCGGGATCATCTACAATGAGCAGTTCTTC. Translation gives CASSHTSGIIYNEQFF.

In DNA, the CDR3 is TGTGCCAGTAGTACAGGGAACGGCTACACCTTC. As protein: CASSTGNGYTF. The V call is TRBV19, the J call TRBJ1-2; D is possibly TRBD1 (5 bases). The CDR3 loop spans 11 amino acids. Trimming cost V 4 bases and J 8 bases, with 8 bases left between them. CDR1 and CDR2 from the germline V gene are LNHDA and SQIVND (reference sequence).